Below are 10 T cell receptor beta chains sequenced from a single sample in a study of CD8+CD57+ T cells in acquired aplastic anemia. Patients who underwent sequencing had shown CD8+CD57+ cell expansion by flow cytometry. The study profiled TCR beta VDJ and CDR3 using genomic DNA as template. TCRdb re-called the reads through MiXCR, storing one row per CDR3 protein. The table has about 98,000 distinct CDR3 sequences, roughly two thirds seen once. Sequenced input: sorted CD4+, CD8+, or CD8+CD57+ T cells (not recorded which) from PBMCs. The receptors derive from a human donor with aplastic anemia.

CDR3 loop: CSARDMVGNREQYF. CDR3 sequence (DNA): TGCAGTGCTAGAGATATGGTAGGCAACAGGGAGCAGTACTTC. V usage is TRBV20-1 and J usage is TRBJ2-7, with D perhaps matching TRBD1 (5 bases). CDR1 is DFQATT and CDR2 is SNEGSKA in the germline V gene (reference sequence). V lost 0 bases to trimming and J lost 7 bases, with 16 bases between them. The CDR3 is 14 amino acids.

This clonotype has just a few counts. The genes are TRBV6-4 and TRBJ2-1, with 9 bases aligning to TRBD1. Germline V lookup: CDR1 MRHNA, CDR2 SNTAGT. The junction had 3 bases not matched to a gene; V was cut back by 2 bases and J by 7 bases. This CDR3 region has 14 residues. The CDR3 bases are TGTGCCAGCAGTGACCGGACAGGGGAGAATGAGCAGTTCTTC. Its protein is CASSDRTGENEQFF.

The chain has TRBV7-4 and TRBJ2-7; D ambiguous. The CDR3 spans 13 residues. Germline CDR1 SGHVT, CDR2 SQSDAQ. The V end lost 9 bases, the J end lost 2 bases, and 14 bases lay between the germline ends. CDR3 coding DNA: TGTGCCAGTAGTATGGGCAAGCCCTACGAGCAGTACTTC. It codes for CASSMGKPYEQYF.

This clonotype has more than one count but fewer than ten. The V gene is TRBV9, the J gene TRBJ2-7; TRBD1 matches 7 bases. Germline V gene lookup returns CDR1 SGDLS and CDR2 YYNGEE. V was clipped by 0 bases and J by 7 bases; unmatched bases: 4. The CDR3 sequence is 13 residues long. CDR3 bases: TGTGCCAGCAGCGTAGTAGAGACAGGGGAGCAGTACTTC. Translated: CASSVVETGEQYF. Full variable domain (remainder filled in from reference TRBV9 and TRBJ2-7): DSGVTQTPKHLITATGQRVTLRCSPRSGDLSVYWYQQSLDQGLQFLIQYYNGEERAKGNILERFSAQQFPDLHSELNLSSLELGDSALYFCASSVVETGEQYFGPGTRLTVT.

This clonotype was recorded once. The genes are TRBV7-9 and TRBJ1-2, with 8 nucleotides matching TRBD1. Germline CDR1 SEHNR, CDR2 FQNEAQ (reference sequence). V lost 9 bases and J lost 5; bases outside the gene matches: 8. The CDR3 spans 13 residues. The DNA for the CDR3 is TGTGCCAGTAGCCTGGGACAGGAGTATGGCTACACCTTC. Its translation is CASSLGQEYGYTF.

The V call is TRBV10-3, the J call TRBJ1-5; D ambiguous. CDR1 ENHRY and CDR2 SYGVKD come from the germline V gene. V gave up 4 bases and J gave up 0 bases, with 13 bases separating them. This CDR3 is 16 amino acids long. The CDR3 DNA follows: TGTGCCATCAGTGTTGGTGGGATCGATAGCAATCAGCCCCAGCATTTT. Translation gives CAISVGGIDSNQPQHF.

The V and J genes are TRBV20-1 and TRBJ2-7, with a possible D match to TRBD2 (5 bases). The CDR3 loop spans 13 amino acids. The germline V and J ends were trimmed by 6 bases and 6 bases, with 18 bases remaining between them. Germline V gene lookup returns CDR1 DFQATT and CDR2 SNEGSKA (reference sequence). In DNA form, the CDR3 reads TGCAGTGCCACCAGGACCCCAGAGGGCGAGCAGTACTTC. The encoded protein is CSATRTPEGEQYF.

A note on this clonotype: This may be a read error, as it is one base from a much larger clone. This chain joins TRBV9 and TRBJ2-2, with TRBD2 identical over 7 bases. Germline-derived CDR1 and CDR2 are SGDLS and YYNGEE. V gave up 9 bases and J gave up 5 bases; unmatched junction bases: 13. The length of the CDR3 is 15 residues. The CDR3 reads CANRPRLAPTGELFF. CDR3 DNA: TGTGCCAACAGGCCCCGACTAGCCCCGACCGGGGAGCTGTTTTTT.

This chain connects TRBV29-1 to TRBJ1-2; 10 bases match TRBD1. The J segment lost 6 bases and the V segment lost 4 bases, leaving 5 bases of the junction unmatched. The germline V gene encodes CDR1 SQVTM and CDR2 ANQGSEA. The CDR3 consists of 13 residues. This chain's CDR3 is CSVVGQGKDGYTF. In DNA form, the CDR3 reads TGCAGCGTTGTGGGACAGGGGAAGGATGGCTACACCTTC.

CDR3 amino acids: CASSVVPDTQYF. The CDR3 bases are TGTGCCAGCAGCGTAGTTCCGGATACGCAGTATTTT. The rearrangement links TRBV9 to TRBJ2-3; D ambiguous. This CDR3 region has 12 residues. Trimming removed 0 bases at V and 6 bases at J, with 5 bases between. Germline lookup yields CDR1 SGDLS and CDR2 YYNGEE.